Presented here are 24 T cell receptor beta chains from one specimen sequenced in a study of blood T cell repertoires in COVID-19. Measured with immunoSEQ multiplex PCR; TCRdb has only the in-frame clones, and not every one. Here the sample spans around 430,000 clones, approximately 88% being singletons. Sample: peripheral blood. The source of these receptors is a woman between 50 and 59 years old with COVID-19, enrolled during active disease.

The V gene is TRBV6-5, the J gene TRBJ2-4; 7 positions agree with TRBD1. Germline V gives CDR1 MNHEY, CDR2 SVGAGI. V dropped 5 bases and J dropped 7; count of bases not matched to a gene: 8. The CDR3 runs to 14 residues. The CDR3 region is CASSRGQSENIQYF. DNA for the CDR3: TGTGCCAGCAGTAGGGGACAGAGCGAGAACATTCAGTACTTC.

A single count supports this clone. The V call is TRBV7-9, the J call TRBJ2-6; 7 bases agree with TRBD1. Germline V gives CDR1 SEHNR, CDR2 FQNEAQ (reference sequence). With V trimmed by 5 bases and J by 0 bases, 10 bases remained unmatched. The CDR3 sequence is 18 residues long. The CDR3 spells CASSLAPGQLSGANVLTF. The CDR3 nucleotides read TGTGCCAGCAGCCTTGCACCGGGACAGCTCTCTGGGGCCAACGTCCTGACTTTC.

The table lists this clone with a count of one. The CDR3 DNA follows: TGTGCCAGCAGTCCGGCACGGCAGGCAAGGAAGGAGACCCAGTACTTC. As protein: CASSPARQARKETQYF. The J gene is TRBJ2-5, the V gene TRBV28; D is uncertain. The V and J ends lost 5 bases and 5 bases respectively, with 21 bases between them. Germline V gives CDR1 MDHEN, CDR2 SYDVKM. The CDR3 has 16 amino acids.

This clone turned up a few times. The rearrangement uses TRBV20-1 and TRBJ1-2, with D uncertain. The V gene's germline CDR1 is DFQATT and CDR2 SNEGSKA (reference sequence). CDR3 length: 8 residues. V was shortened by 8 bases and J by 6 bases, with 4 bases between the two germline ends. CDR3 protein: CSSDGYTF. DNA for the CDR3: TGCAGTTCCGATGGCTACACCTTC.

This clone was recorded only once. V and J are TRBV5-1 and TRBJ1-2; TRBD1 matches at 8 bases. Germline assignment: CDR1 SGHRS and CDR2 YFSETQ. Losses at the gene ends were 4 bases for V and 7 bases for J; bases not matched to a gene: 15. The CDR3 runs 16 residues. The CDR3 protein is CASSGGTGFGFRGYTF. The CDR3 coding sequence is TGCGCCAGCAGCGGGGGGACAGGCTTCGGATTTCGTGGCTACACCTTC.

CDR3 DNA sequence: TGTGCCAGCAGCTTAGTAGCGGGGGTCACAGATACGCAGTATTTT. The encoded protein is CASSLVAGVTDTQYF. This rearrangement joins TRBV13 to TRBJ2-3; 9 positions match TRBD2. The CDR3 is made up of 15 amino acids. The ends lost 1 base at V and 2 bases at J; junction bases unmatched: 1. The germline V gene has CDR1 PRHDT and CDR2 FYEKMQ (reference sequence).

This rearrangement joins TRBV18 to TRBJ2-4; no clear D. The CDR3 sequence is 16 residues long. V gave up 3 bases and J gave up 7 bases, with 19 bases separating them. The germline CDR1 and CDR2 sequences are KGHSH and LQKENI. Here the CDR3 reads CASSPASGSPRNIQYF. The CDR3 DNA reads TGTGCCAGCTCACCCGCCTCCGGGTCCCCAAGGAACATTCAGTACTTC.

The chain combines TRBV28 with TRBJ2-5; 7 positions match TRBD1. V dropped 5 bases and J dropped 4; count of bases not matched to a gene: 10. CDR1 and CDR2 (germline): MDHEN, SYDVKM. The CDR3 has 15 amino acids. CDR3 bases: TGTGCCAGCAGTCCTCGGACAGGTGGACCAGAGACCCAGTACTTC. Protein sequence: CASSPRTGGPETQYF.

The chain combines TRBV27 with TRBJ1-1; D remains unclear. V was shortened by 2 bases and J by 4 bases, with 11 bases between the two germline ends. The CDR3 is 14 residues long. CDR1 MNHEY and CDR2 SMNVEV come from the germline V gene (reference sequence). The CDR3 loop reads CASSLGGFGTEAFF. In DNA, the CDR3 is TGTGCCAGCAGTTTAGGAGGGTTTGGCACTGAAGCTTTCTTT.

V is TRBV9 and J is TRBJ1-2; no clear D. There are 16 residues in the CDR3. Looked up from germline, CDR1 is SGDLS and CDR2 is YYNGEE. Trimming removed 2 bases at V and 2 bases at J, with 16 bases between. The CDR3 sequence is CASSVGGGSENYGYTF. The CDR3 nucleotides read TGTGCCAGCAGCGTCGGTGGAGGATCAGAGAACTATGGCTACACCTTC.

The CDR3 sequence is CASSQGIGGVNTGELFF. The CDR3 region has the DNA TGTGCCAGCAGCCAAGGAATAGGGGGGGTCAACACCGGGGAGCTGTTTTTT. The J gene is TRBJ2-2, the V gene TRBV3-1 (or the pseudogene TRBV3-2), with D possibly TRBD2 on 7 matching bases. The CDR3 is 17 residues long. V gave up 1 base and J gave up 2 bases, with 14 bases separating them. Germline loops: CDR1 LGHDT, CDR2 YNNKEL (reference sequence).

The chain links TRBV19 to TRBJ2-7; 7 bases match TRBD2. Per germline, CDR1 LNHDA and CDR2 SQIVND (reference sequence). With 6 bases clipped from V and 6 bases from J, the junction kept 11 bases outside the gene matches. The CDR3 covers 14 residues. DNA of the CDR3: TGTGCCAGTAGCGCGGGGGTGCGGTCACTCGAGCAGTACTTC. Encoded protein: CASSAGVRSLEQYF.

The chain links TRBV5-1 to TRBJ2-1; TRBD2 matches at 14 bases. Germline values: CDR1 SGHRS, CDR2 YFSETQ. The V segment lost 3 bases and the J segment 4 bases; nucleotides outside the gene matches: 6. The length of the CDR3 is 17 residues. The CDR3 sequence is CASSSGTSGRLYNEQFF. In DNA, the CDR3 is TGCGCCAGCAGCTCCGGGACTAGCGGGAGACTTTACAATGAGCAGTTCTTC.

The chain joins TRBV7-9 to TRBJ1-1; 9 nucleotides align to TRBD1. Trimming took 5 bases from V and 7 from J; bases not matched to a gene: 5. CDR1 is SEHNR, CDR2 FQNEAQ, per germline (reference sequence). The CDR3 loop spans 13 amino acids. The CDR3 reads CASSRQGGIEAFF. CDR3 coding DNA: TGTGCCAGCAGCCGACAGGGGGGGATTGAAGCTTTCTTT.

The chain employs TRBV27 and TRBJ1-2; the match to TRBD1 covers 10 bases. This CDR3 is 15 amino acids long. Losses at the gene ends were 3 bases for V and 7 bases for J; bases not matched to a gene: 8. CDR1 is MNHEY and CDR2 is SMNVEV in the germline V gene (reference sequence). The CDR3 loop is CASSFAGQGVGGYTF. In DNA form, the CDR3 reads TGTGCCAGCAGTTTCGCAGGACAGGGGGTAGGTGGCTACACCTTC.

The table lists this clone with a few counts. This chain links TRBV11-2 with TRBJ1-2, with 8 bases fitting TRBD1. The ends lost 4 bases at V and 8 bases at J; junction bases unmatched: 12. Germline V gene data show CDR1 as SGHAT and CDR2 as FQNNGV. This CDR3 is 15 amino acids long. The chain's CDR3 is CASSSPRRTGRGYTF. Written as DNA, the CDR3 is TGTGCCAGCAGCTCACCCCGACGGACAGGGCGAGGCTACACCTTC.

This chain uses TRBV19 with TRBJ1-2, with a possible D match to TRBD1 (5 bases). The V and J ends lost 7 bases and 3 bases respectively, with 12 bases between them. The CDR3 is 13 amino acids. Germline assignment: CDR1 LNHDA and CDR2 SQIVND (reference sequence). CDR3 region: CASNRGSDYGYTF. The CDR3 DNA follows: TGTGCCAGTAACCGGGGGTCTGACTATGGCTACACCTTC.

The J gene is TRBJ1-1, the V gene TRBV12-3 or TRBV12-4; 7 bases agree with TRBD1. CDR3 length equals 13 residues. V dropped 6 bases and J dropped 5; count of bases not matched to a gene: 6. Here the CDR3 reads CASRRDRETEAFF. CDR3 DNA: TGTGCCAGCAGACGAGACAGGGAAACTGAAGCTTTCTTT.

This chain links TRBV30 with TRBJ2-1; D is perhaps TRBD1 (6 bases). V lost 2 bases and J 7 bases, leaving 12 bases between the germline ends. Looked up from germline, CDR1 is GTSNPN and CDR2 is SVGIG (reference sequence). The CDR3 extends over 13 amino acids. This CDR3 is CAWSRQALNEQFF. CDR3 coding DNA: TGTGCCTGGAGTCGACAGGCTTTAAATGAGCAGTTCTTC.

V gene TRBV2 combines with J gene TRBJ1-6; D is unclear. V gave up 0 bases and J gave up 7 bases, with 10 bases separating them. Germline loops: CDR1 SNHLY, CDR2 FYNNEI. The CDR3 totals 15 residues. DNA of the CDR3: TGTGCCAGCAGTGAAGCGCTTCTCGAGAATTCACCCCTCCACTTT. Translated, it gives CASSEALLENSPLHF.

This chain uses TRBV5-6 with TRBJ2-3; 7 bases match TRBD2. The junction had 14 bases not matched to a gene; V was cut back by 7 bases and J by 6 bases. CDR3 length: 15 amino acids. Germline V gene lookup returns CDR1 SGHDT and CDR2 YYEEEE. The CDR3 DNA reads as TGTGCCAGCTCCCGAGGCAGCGGGGTTCAGGATACGCAGTATTTT. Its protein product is CASSRGSGVQDTQYF. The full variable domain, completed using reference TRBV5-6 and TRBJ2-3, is DAGVTQSPTHLIKTRGQQVTLRCSPKSGHDTVSWYQQALGQGPQFIFQYYEEEERQRGNFPDRFSGHQFPNYSSELNVNALLLGDSALYLCASSRGSGVQDTQYFGPGTRLTVL.

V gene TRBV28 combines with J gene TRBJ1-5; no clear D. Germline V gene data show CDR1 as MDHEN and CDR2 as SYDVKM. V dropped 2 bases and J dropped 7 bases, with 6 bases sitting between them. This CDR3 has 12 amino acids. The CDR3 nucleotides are TGTGCCAGCAGTTTAGAGAGCCAGCCCCAGCATTTT. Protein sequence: CASSLESQPQHF.

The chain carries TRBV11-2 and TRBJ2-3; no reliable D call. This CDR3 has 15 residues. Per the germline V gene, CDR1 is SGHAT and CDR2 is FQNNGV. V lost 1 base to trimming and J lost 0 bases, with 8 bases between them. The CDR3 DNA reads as TGTGCCAGCAGCTTAGGTTCCCTAAGCACAGATACGCAGTATTTT. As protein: CASSLGSLSTDTQYF. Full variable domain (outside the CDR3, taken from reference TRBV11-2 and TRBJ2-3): EAGVAQSPRYKIIEKRQSVAFWCNPISGHATLYWYQQILGQGPKLLIQFQNNGVVDDSQLPKDRFSAERLKGVDSTLKIQPAKLEDSAVYLCASSLGSLSTDTQYFGPGTRLTVL.

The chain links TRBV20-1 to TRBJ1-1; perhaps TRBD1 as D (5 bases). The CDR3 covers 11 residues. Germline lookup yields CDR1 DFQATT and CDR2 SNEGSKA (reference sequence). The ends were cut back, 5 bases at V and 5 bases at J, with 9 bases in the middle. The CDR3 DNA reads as TGCAGTGCTCCTCAGGGTACTGAAGCTTTCTTT. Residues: CSAPQGTEAFF.